These T cell receptor beta chains were read from a single sample in a study of shared clonotypes between healthy human individuals. Sequencing was performed with immunoSEQ multiplex PCR; in TCRdb, only in-frame clones are kept and a portion is missing. This sample has approximately 470,000 clones, with about 84% found just once. What was sequenced was PBMCs. Source of these receptors: a woman between 40 and 55 years old in good health. Some clones in this sample may be carry-over from other donors' samples. The conserved cysteine and the conserved F or W are not part of the CDR3 here.

>TRBJ2-2|TRBV28
ASTPRGNTGELF
>TRBJ1-6|TRBV28
ASSFGGTSGSPLH
>TRBJ2-7|TRBV28
ASTPGGGGPYEQY
>TRBJ1-3|TRBV5-4
ASSPGAGTGNTIY
>TRBJ2-7|TRBV2
ASTGDLSGEQY
>TRBJ2-7|TRBV4-3
ASSLEAGGPSEQY
>TRBJ2-1|TRBV15
ATSRGGGLAGPHEQF
>TRBJ2-7|TRBV2
ASILAGGLAYEQY
>TRBJ1-2|TRBV6-6
ASRSDRGYYGYT
>TRBJ1-1|TRBV27
ASRGLSNTEAF
>TRBJ1-4|TRBV7-2
ASSPEGQGEKLF
>TRBJ1-3|TRBV4-1
ASSHGSPRDQSGNTIY
>TRBJ1-2|TRBV7-2
ASSPLAQGGGYT
>TRBJ2-5|TRBV10-3
AISELAGGPRETQY
>TRBJ1-2|TRBV28
ASKRDRAVVSYT
>TRBJ2-6|TRBV2
ASSELSGANVLT
>TRBJ2-7|TRBV7-6
ASSLAATGDEQY
>TRBJ1-5|TRBV21-1
ASSKGRGQPDFSNQPQH
>TRBJ2-7|TRBV14
ASSQFSGRSREQY
>TRBJ2-1|TRBV9
ASSIAGSSYNEQF
>TRBJ1-1|TRBV9
ASSPGGGLNTEAF
>TRBJ1-2|TRBV30
ALRTTGTVNYGYT
>TRBJ2-5|TRBV29-1
SVGLSPGVPETQY
>TRBJ2-7|TRBV7-6
ASSLIPGQDAYEQY
>TRBJ2-1|TRBV18
ASSPLLTGAYDNEQF
>TRBJ2-1|TRBV29-1
SGEDTSGRRVGEQF
>TRBJ2-2|TRBV30
AWARTANTGELF
>TRBJ2-1|TRBV4-3
ASSQEGLAGVDEQF
>TRBJ2-2|TRBV7-2
ASSLAGEVNTGELF
>TRBJ2-2|TRBV7-3
ASRRQEDTGELF
>TRBJ2-5|TRBV5-1
ASSLIRGQETQY
>TRBJ1-2|TRBV29-1
SVTPTGEGGYT
>TRBJ2-5|TRBV7-9
ASSLGGRTSGVVQETQY
>TRBJ2-1|TRBV29-1
SVERNPASEQF
>TRBJ1-1|TRBV9
ASSVGNREAF
>TRBJ2-5|TRBV11-3
ASSLQGRETQY
>TRBJ1-1|TRBV9
ASSVDETEAF
>TRBJ2-1|TRBV29-1
SVRYNEQF
>TRBJ2-3|TRBV11-2
ASSSDGNTDTQY
>TRBJ2-5|TRBV9
ASSDSTGEVGETQY
>TRBJ2-7|TRBV28
ASRLAGPYEQY
>TRBJ2-6|TRBV18
ASSQLPGGTGSSGANVLT
>TRBJ2-5|TRBV7-3
ASSKSRDTKETQY
>TRBJ1-1|TRBV11-2
ASRRGRGGEAF
>TRBJ1-4|TRBV5-8
ASSLFIWPGRNEKLF
>TRBJ1-2|TRBV27
ASSLKGGYGYT
>TRBJ1-1|TRBV6-6
ASSYAQGSEAF
>TRBJ2-1|TRBV4-1
ASSQLKQILTYNEQF
>TRBJ2-5|TRBV7-2
ASSAGWAGEETQY
>TRBJ2-5|TRBV5-6
ASSLGEETQY
>TRBJ1-5|TRBV30
AWSEGQINQPQH
>TRBJ2-1|TRBV7-9
ASNKAGSYNEQF
>TRBJ1-4|TRBV5-8
ASSPLRSEEKLF